This passage covers 16 T cell receptor beta chains from one sample sequenced in a study of cytomegalovirus exposure and HLA in healthy donors. 13 Jbeta primers and 60 Vbeta primers were used for the PCR. The data were produced by immunoSEQ multiplex PCR, yet TCRdb's version contains in-frame clones alone and is incomplete. This table holds about 150,000 clones, around 78% found once. Material for sequencing was PBMCs. All receptors derive from a man aged 35 to 55 in good health and CMV-seronegative.

The CDR3 coding sequence is TGTGCCAGCACCCCCGGACTAGCGGGGGCCCTTGGCGAGCAGTTCTTC. Its translation is CASTPGLAGALGEQFF. The chain combines TRBV27 with TRBJ2-1; 13 nucleotides match TRBD2. V trimming: 7 bases; J trimming: 10 bases; junction bases outside the gene matches: 13. This CDR3 contains 16 residues. CDR1 and CDR2 (germline): MNHEY, SMNVEV (reference sequence).

The chain couples TRBV6-9 to TRBJ1-4, with D hard to call. The CDR3 is 18 residues long. Trimming left V 5 bases short and J 8 bases short, with 27 bases between. Germline CDR1 and CDR2: MNHGY and SVAAGI. DNA of the CDR3: TGTGCCAGCAGTGAGCCCGGGGAGGTAGGGCGTCTCGGGGAAAAACTGTTTTTT. It encodes CASSEPGEVGRLGEKLFF.

The rearrangement links TRBV7-8 to TRBJ2-3, with 8 bases aligning to TRBD2. CDR3 length equals 20 residues. CDR1 and CDR2 from the germline V gene are SGHVS and FQNEAQ. The V segment lost 1 base and the J segment 4 bases; nucleotides outside the gene matches: 19. As DNA, the CDR3 is TGTGCCAGCAGCTTAGGGCCCTTGTTGAGCGGGGGACCTCCCGCAGATACGCAGTATTTT. Protein product: CASSLGPLLSGGPPADTQYF. Looking up the rest from reference TRBV7-8 and TRBJ2-3 gives the full variable domain: GAGVSQSPRYKVAKRGQDVALRCDPISGHVSLFWYQQALGQGPEFLTYFQNEAQLDKSGLPSDRFFAERPEGSVSTLKIQRTQQEDSAVYLCASSLGPLLSGGPPADTQYFGPGTRLTVL.

The chain couples TRBV7-2 to TRBJ1-4; possibly TRBD1 for D (6 bases). The CDR3 totals 16 residues. The ends were cut back, 5 bases at V and 6 bases at J, with 19 bases in the middle. Germline CDR1 is SGHTA and CDR2 is FQGNSA. CDR3 loop: CASSARSGGAYEKLFF. CDR3 in DNA: TGTGCCAGCAGCGCCCGTAGTGGGGGGGCGTATGAAAAACTGTTTTTT.

This clone was seen only a few times. The chain uses TRBV2 and TRBJ2-3, with D perhaps matching TRBD2 (5 bases). This CDR3 spans 12 amino acids. Germline values: CDR1 SNHLY, CDR2 FYNNEI. Trimming cost V 5 bases and J 5 bases, with 8 bases left between them. CDR3 in amino acids: CASSLAGDTQYF. DNA for the CDR3: TGTGCCAGCAGTCTAGCAGGAGATACGCAGTATTTT.

This clone appeared a few times. The V gene is TRBV2, the J gene TRBJ2-5; 10 nucleotides match TRBD2. V lost 10 bases and J lost 5; bases outside the gene matches: 16. Germline V gene data show CDR1 as SNHLY and CDR2 as FYNNEI. This CDR3 region has 16 residues. For the CDR3, the DNA is TGTGCCACCCAATACCGGACTAGCGGAGGCGGGGAGACCCAGTACTTC. Translated, it gives CATQYRTSGGGETQYF.

J is TRBJ1-5 and V is TRBV2, with D possibly being TRBD1 (6 bases). Germline V CDR1 and CDR2: SNHLY, FYNNEI. This CDR3 spans 12 amino acids. V gave up 7 bases and J gave up 7 bases, with 11 bases separating them. CDR3 protein: CASTPGVQPQHF. The CDR3 coding sequence is TGTGCCAGCACCCCAGGGGTGCAGCCCCAGCATTTT.

The V and J genes are TRBV23-1 and TRBJ1-2, with 9 bases that match TRBD1. TRBV23-1 carries the ORF label, with uncertain function. The junction had 7 bases not matched to a gene; V was cut back by 2 bases and J by 6 bases. The CDR3 extends over 15 amino acids. The CDR3 region has the DNA TGCGCCAGCAGTCAACCGGGACAGGGCAACAATGGCTACACCTTC. It yields the protein CASSQPGQGNNGYTF.

The V and J genes are TRBV11-2 and TRBJ1-6; no reliable D call. V dropped 1 base and J dropped 9 bases, with 10 bases sitting between them. Germline-derived CDR1 and CDR2 are SGHAT and FQNNGV. The CDR3 has 14 residues. The CDR3 coding sequence is TGTGCCAGCAGCTTAGGTGGACTGATTTCACCCCTCCACTTT. It is translated as CASSLGGLISPLHF.

This clone was picked up a small number of times. The chain has TRBV2 and TRBJ2-3; 8 bases line up with TRBD2. The CDR3 has 15 amino acids. V was clipped by 1 base and J by 4 bases; unmatched bases: 4. From germline, CDR1 is SNHLY and CDR2 FYNNEI. CDR3 sequence reads: CASSEGGGPADTQYF. The CDR3 region has the DNA TGTGCCAGCAGTGAAGGCGGGGGGCCCGCAGATACGCAGTATTTT.

The V and J genes are TRBV4-3 and TRBJ2-1; TRBD2 is a possible D gene (7 bases). The CDR3 covers 17 residues. V lost 0 bases, J lost 3 bases, and 15 bases lay in between. Germline loops: CDR1 LGHNA, CDR2 YSLEER. CDR3 in DNA: TGCGCCAGCAGCCAAGAAGGAGGGAGGGGGTTCTACAATGAGCAGTTCTTC. Amino acid sequence: CASSQEGGRGFYNEQFF.

This chain connects TRBV29-1 to TRBJ2-1, with 8 bases aligning to TRBD2. Losses at the gene ends were 3 bases for V and 0 bases for J; bases not matched to a gene: 4. The CDR3 totals 15 residues. Per the germline V gene, CDR1 is SQVTM and CDR2 is ANQGSEA. CDR3 DNA sequence: TGCAGCGTTGAGGGACTAGGGATCTCCTACAATGAGCAGTTCTTC. Translating it yields CSVEGLGISYNEQFF.

This chain uses TRBV6-6 with TRBJ1-5; D not certain. CDR1 MNHNY and CDR2 SVGAGI come from the germline V gene (reference sequence). CDR3 size: 12 residues. V dropped 6 bases and J dropped 3 bases, with 6 bases sitting between them. The CDR3 DNA follows: TGTGCCAGCAGCCCCTACAATCAGCCCCAGCATTTT. The encoded protein is CASSPYNQPQHF.

As regards this clone: At one boundary the junction diverges from the germline segment, which might be a read error. This chain connects TRBV7-9 to TRBJ2-7; D may be TRBD1 (6 bases). The CDR3 length is 13 residues. Germline CDR1 SEHNR, CDR2 FQNEAQ (reference sequence). The CDR3 nucleotides are TGTTCCAGCAGCTTAGAGAGCCAGGGGCGGCAGTACTTC. Its protein is CSSSLESQGRQYF.

The table lists this clone with a count of one. In DNA, the CDR3 is TGCGCCAGCAGCCGAGAATCAGGGGCTGGAACAGATACGCAGTATTTT. Translation gives CASSRESGAGTDTQYF. The rearrangement links TRBV4-3 to TRBJ2-3, with D maybe TRBD1 (6 bases). The germline gives CDR1 LGHNA, CDR2 YSLEER. The V end was cut by 4 bases, the J end by 3 bases, with 17 bases between. This CDR3 region has 16 residues.

The chain combines TRBV28 with TRBJ1-5; D is undetermined. The CDR3 runs to 13 residues. Per the germline V gene, CDR1 is MDHEN and CDR2 is SYDVKM. Trimming stripped 6 bases from V and 4 bases from J, with 10 bases between. CDR3 sequence: CASSPPLNQPQHF. The DNA for the CDR3 is TGTGCCAGCAGCCCTCCACTGAATCAGCCCCAGCATTTT.